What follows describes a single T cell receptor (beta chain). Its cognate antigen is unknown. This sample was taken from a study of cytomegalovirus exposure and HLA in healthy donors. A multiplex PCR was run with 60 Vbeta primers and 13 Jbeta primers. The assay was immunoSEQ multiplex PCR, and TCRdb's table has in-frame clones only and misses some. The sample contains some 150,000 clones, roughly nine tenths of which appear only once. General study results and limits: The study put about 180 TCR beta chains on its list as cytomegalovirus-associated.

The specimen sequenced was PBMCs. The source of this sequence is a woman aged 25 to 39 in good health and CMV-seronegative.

The CDR3: CASSTGANYGYTF. The CDR3 DNA reads TGTGCCAGCAGCACAGGAGCTAACTATGGCTACACCTTC. This sequence joins TRBV7-2 and TRBJ1-2; the D gene is possibly TRBD1 (5 bases). V was pared by 5 bases and J by 0 bases, with 7 bases between. The germline V gene encodes CDR1 SGHTA and CDR2 FQGNSA. There are 13 residues in the CDR3.